This T cell receptor beta chain was profiled in a study of human T cells and chemical hapten exposure. CDR1 and CDR2 from the germline V gene are MNHEY and SVGEGT. The CDR3 loop spans 16 amino acids. V was cut by 7 bases and J by 2 bases, with 19 bases left in between. Findings of the study overall: TCRs above 1 in 1000 frequency did not change with DPC sensitization.

This clonotype has at least ten counts. The target antigen is unknown. Regarding time point: healthy volunteer bleed at 2 weeks. Extraction yielded total RNA from whole blood (unfractionated). Unique molecular identifiers were linked by the library to individual cDNA molecules. In the original analysis: Per-sample TCR counts ranged from roughly 23,224 to 750,000, median roughly 96,000. Via MiXCR, TCRdb re-called the RACE reads, giving one row per CDR3 protein. In this record, the V and J calls reflect TCRdb's handling and not the investigators' own analysis. Among tens of thousands of distinct CDR3 sequences listed, approximately 8.2% were seen once.

The rearrangement uses TRBV6-2 or TRBV6-3 and TRBJ2-3, with unresolved D. The sample taken for sequencing was whole blood. This clonotype was obtained from a female donor in good health. Some clones in this sample may be carry-over from other donors' samples. The CDR3: CASTPLADGFTDTQYF. Written as DNA, the CDR3 is TGTGCCAGCACCCCCTTGGCGGACGGATTCACAGATACGCAGTATTTT.